This TCR beta chain was identified in a study of identical twins. This clonotype was observed at least ten times. TCRdb called the 5' RACE reads again in MiXCR, with one record for every CDR3 protein. The sample gives 200,000 to 250,000 distinct CDR3 sequences, 6.5% of which show up once; roughly 15% is in the top ten. CDR1 and CDR2 (germline): SGDLS, YYNGEE. CDR3 length: 16 residues. V shed 0 bases, J shed 2 bases, and the junction held 5 bases outside the gene matches. The same sample was also studied in work on T cells expressing NK-cell markers. As reported in that work: All TCR beta repertoires analysed originated from sorted CD3+CD56+NKG2C+, CD3+CD56+NKG2C- and CD3+CD56-NKG2C+ T cells.

The sample comprised CD8+ T cells sorted from blood. The V gene is TRBV9, the J gene TRBJ2-3, with TRBD2 matching over 8 bases. This clonotype originated in a young woman in good health. CDR3 sequence (DNA): TGTGCCAGCAGCGTAGAAAGCGGGGGAGACACAGATACGCAGTATTTT. Its protein is CASSVESGGDTDTQYF.